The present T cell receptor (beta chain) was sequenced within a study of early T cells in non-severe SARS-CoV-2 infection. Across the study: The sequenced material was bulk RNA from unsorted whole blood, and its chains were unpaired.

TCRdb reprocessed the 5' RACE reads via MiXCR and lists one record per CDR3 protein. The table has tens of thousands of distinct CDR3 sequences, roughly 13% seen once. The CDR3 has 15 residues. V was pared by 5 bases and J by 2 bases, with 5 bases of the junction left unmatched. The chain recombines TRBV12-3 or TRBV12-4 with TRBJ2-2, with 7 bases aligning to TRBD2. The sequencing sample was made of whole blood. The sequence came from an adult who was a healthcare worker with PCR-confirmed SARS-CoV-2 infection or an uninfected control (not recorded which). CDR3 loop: CASSPGLPNTGELFF. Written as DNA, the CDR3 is TGTGCCAGCAGTCCGGGACTACCTAACACCGGGGAGCTGTTTTTT.